Listed below are T cell receptor beta chains from one sample, sequenced in a study of blood T cells in healthy people across ages. TCRdb independently ran MiXCR on the 5' RACE reads; one entry per CDR3 protein. The table records about 680,000 distinct CDR3 sequences, around 48% of them present only once. Sequences were obtained from blood. All receptors come from a woman aged 60 to 75 in good health. Each CDR3 is given with its conserved first and last residue. The D gene is left open where the match is weak. The size entry is marked missing in some rows and otherwise reads once, few, many or a size class.

v_gene	d_gene	j_gene	abundance	CDR3nt	CDR3aa
TRBV7-6	NA	TRBJ2-7	few	TGTGCCAGCAGCTCTTCGACAGCATTGCACTACGAGCAGTACTTC	CASSSSTALHYEQYF
TRBV27	NA	TRBJ2-1	few	TGTGCCAGCAGTTTAGAGTTTCCGAGATACAATGAGCAGTTCTTC	CASSLEFPRYNEQFF
TRBV5-6	NA	TRBJ2-7	NA	TGTGCCAGCAGCTCGCGGGACACCAACCCCTACGAGCAGTACTTC	CASSSRDTNPYEQYF
TRBV6-2/TRBV6-3	NA	TRBJ1-1	NA	TGTGCCAGCAGTTACTCGGAACGGATGAACACTGAAGCTTTCTTT	CASSYSERMNTEAFF
TRBV7-9	NA	TRBJ1-5	NA	TGTGCCAGCAGCTTAGGTAGTCAGCCCCAGCATTTT	CASSLGSQPQHF
TRBV12-3/TRBV12-4	TRBD1	TRBJ2-4	few	TGTGCCAGCAGTTTTGGAGACAGGGCAAACATTCAGTACTTC	CASSFGDRANIQYF
TRBV25-1	TRBD2	TRBJ2-5	few	TGTGCCAGCAGTGACACGGGTAGCGGGAGGCGAGAGACCCAGTACTTC	CASSDTGSGRRETQYF
TRBV7-2	TRBD1	TRBJ2-7	few	TGTGCCAGCAGCTTTGTCGGACAGGGGGGATACGAGCAGTACTTC	CASSFVGQGGYEQYF
TRBV28	TRBD2	TRBJ2-1	few	TGTGCCAGCAGTTTACCGGGGGGGGCACAACGGCAGTTCTTC	CASSLPGGAQRQFF
TRBV7-9	TRBD2	TRBJ2-7	many	TGTGCCAGCAGCCGTAGCGGGAGTGGGGGCTACGAGCAGTACTTC	CASSRSGSGGYEQYF
TRBV2	NA	TRBJ2-7	few	TGTGCCAGCAGTGAAGCGGACCTCTCCTCCTACGAGCAGTACTTC	CASSEADLSSYEQYF
TRBV6-5	NA	TRBJ1-4	NA	TGTGCCAGCAGCCCGACAGGCCATGAAAAACTGTTTTTT	CASSPTGHEKLFF
TRBV6-2/TRBV6-3	NA	TRBJ2-5	NA	TGTGCCAGCAGCCGCGGCGGTGCCCAAGAGACCCAGTACTTC	CASSRGGAQETQYF
TRBV27	NA	TRBJ2-5	NA	TGTGCCAGCGGTAGGGAGACCCAGTACTTC	CASGRETQYF
TRBV7-9	NA	TRBJ2-1	NA	TGTGCCAGCCCACGAGGGCAGGAAAATGAGCAGTTCTTC	CASPRGQENEQFF
TRBV18	NA	TRBJ2-4	NA	TGTGCCAGCTCACCGGGCGGGCCCCTCAAAAACATTCAGTACTTC	CASSPGGPLKNIQYF
TRBV12-3/TRBV12-4	TRBD1	TRBJ1-2	once	TGTGCCAGCAGTGCAGGACAGGGAGACGGCTATGGCTACACCTTC	CASSAGQGDGYGYTF